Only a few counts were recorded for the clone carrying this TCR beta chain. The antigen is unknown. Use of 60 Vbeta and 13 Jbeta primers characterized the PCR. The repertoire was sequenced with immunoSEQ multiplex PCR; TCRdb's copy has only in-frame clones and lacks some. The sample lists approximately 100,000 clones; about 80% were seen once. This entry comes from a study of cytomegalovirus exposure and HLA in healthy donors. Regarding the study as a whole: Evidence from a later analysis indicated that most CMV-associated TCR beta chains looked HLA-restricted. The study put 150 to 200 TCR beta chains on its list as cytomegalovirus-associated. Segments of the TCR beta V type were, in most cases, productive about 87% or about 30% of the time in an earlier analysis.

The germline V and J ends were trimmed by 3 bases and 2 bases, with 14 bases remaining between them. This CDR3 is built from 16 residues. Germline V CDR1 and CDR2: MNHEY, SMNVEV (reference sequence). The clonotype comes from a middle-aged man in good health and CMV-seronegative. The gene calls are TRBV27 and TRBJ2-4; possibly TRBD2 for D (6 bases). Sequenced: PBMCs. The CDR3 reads CASSFGGELTKNIQYF. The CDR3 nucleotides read TGTGCCAGCAGTTTCGGGGGAGAATTGACCAAAAACATTCAGTACTTC.